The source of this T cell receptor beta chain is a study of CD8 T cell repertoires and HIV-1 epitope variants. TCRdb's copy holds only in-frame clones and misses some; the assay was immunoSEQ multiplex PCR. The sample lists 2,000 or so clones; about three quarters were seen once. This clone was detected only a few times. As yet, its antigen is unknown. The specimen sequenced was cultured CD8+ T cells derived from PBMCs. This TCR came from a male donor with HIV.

The chain's CDR3 is CASSLTVTLNQPQHF. CDR3 coding DNA: TGTGCCAGCAGTTTAACAGTAACCTTAAATCAGCCCCAGCATTTT. The rearrangement links TRBV27 to TRBJ1-5; D is ambiguous. The CDR3 has 15 amino acids. CDR1 is MNHEY, CDR2 SMNVEV, per germline (reference sequence). V lost 2 bases and J lost 4, with 12 bases in between.